These T cell receptor beta chains were read from a single sample in a study of identical twins. TCRdb passed the 5' RACE reads through MiXCR, listing each CDR3 protein once. The sample lists around 470,000 distinct CDR3 sequences; 11% to 15% were seen once. The same specimen was also included in a second study, on yellow fever vaccine responses in identical twins.

The specimen was CD4+ T cells sorted from blood. These receptor sequences come from a woman between 18 and 30 years old in good health. CDR3s include the opening cysteine and the closing phenylalanine or tryptophan. A D gene is named only where the DNA matches it firmly. Expanded clones are given a class, and other clones once, few, many or no size at all.

j_gene | v_gene | abundance | d_gene | CDR3nt | CDR3aa
TRBJ2-1 | TRBV6-5 | many | . | TGTGCCAGCAGTTCGGCCGGGGGTTATGAGCAGTTCTTC | CASSSAGGYEQFF
TRBJ2-7 | TRBV7-3 | . | . | TGTGCCAGCAGCCTGCGGGACGCCTACGAGCAGTACTTC | CASSLRDAYEQYF
TRBJ2-3 | TRBV7-3 | . | TRBD2 | TGTGCCAGCAGCCGTAGCGGGGGGGCACGCGATACGCAGTATTTT | CASSRSGGARDTQYF
TRBJ2-3 | TRBV6-2/TRBV6-3 | . | . | TGTGCCAGCGGACCTGGGATCACAGATACGCAGTATTTT | CASGPGITDTQYF
TRBJ2-1 | TRBV4-3 | few | TRBD2 | TGCGCCAGCAGCCAAGATCTCGGGACTAGGTTTTATGAGCAGTTCTTC | CASSQDLGTRFYEQFF
TRBJ2-7 | TRBV10-2 | few | TRBD1 | TGCGCCAGCGGGGACAGGGACTCCTACGAGCAGTACTTC | CASGDRDSYEQYF
TRBJ2-7 | TRBV28 | . | . | TGTGCCAGCAGTTTATCGAAGAGGGGATCCTACGAGCAGTACTTC | CASSLSKRGSYEQYF
TRBJ2-2 | TRBV10-3 | few | TRBD2 | TGTGCCATAACTAGCGAGTCCGCGAACACCGGGGAGCTGTTTTTT | CAITSESANTGELFF
TRBJ2-3 | TRBV4-3 | . | TRBD2 | TGCGCCAGCAGCCAAGAGGGGGCGGGAGGCCCAGATACGCAGTATTTT | CASSQEGAGGPDTQYF
TRBJ2-7 | TRBV20-1 | few | . | TGCAGTGCTAGAGAGGGGTACTACGAGCAGTACTTC | CSAREGYYEQYF
TRBJ2-5 | TRBV5-1 | . | TRBD2 | TGCGCCAGCAGCTTGGAGGGCCTAGCGGCGGAGACCCAGTACTTC | CASSLEGLAAETQYF
TRBJ2-1 | TRBV5-1 | . | . | TGCGCCAGCAGGCTGGTTTACTTTGAGCAGTTCTTC | CASRLVYFEQFF
TRBJ2-2 | TRBV20-1 | few | . | TGCAGTGCTAGTCCACCACTCCCGAGAAACACCGGGGAGCTGTTTTTT | CSASPPLPRNTGELFF
TRBJ2-1 | TRBV9 | . | TRBD2 | TGTGCCAGCATGCGACCTAGCGGGGGGGCCTTCGCATACAATGAGCAGTTCTTC | CASMRPSGGAFAYNEQFF
TRBJ2-2 | TRBV11-2 | few | . | TGTGCCAGCAGCTTAAAGGGGGTTCGGGTTAGCGGCTACACCGGGGAGCTGTTTTTT | CASSLKGVRVSGYTGELFF
TRBJ2-7 | TRBV2 | . | . | TGTGCCAGCAGTGATAAGTTCACCCCCTACGAGCAGTACTTC | CASSDKFTPYEQYF
TRBJ2-3 | TRBV2 | few | . | TGTGCCAGCAGTGGTATCTGGACGCAGTATTTT | CASSGIWTQYF
TRBJ2-2 | TRBV29-1 | . | . | TGCAGCGTTGGGGCGGGGCCTGGAACCGGGGAGCTGTTTTTT | CSVGAGPGTGELFF
TRBJ2-7 | TRBV20-1 | few | . | TGCAGTGCTTTTCGAGAGATGACAGCATACGAGCAGTACTTC | CSAFREMTAYEQYF
TRBJ2-1 | TRBV12-3/TRBV12-4 | . | . | TGTGCCAGCAGTTTAGCGGTTCGAGGTGAGCAGTTCTTC | CASSLAVRGEQFF
TRBJ2-7 | TRBV5-1 | few | . | TGCGCCAGCAGCTTGACAGGGCCTAACTACGAGCAGTACTTC | CASSLTGPNYEQYF
TRBJ2-2 | TRBV6-5 | . | . | TGTGCCAGCAGTTCCAACGAGGTGGGCTCATCGATCGGGGAGCTGTTTTTT | CASSSNEVGSSIGELFF
TRBJ2-7 | TRBV12-3/TRBV12-4 | few | TRBD1 | TGTGCCAGCAGTCGCGACTCCGGGACAGGGACGGCCGAGCAGTACTTC | CASSRDSGTGTAEQYF